This T cell receptor beta chain was sequenced in a study of cytomegalovirus exposure and HLA in healthy donors. Study-wide points: Some highly shared sequence variants likely arose as a pipeline artifact. It was only CMV serostatus that was available as immune exposure information.

Vbeta (60) and Jbeta (13) primers were used in the PCR. The data were produced by immunoSEQ multiplex PCR, yet TCRdb's version contains in-frame clones alone and is incomplete. This sample has under 200,000 clones, with approximately 84% found just once. Regarding this clone: What it recognizes is unknown.

At collection, donors were nominally healthy, but unrecorded immune exposures were probable. The clonotype was recovered from a woman in her 50s in good health and CMV-seropositive. Sequencing used PBMCs.

CDR3 bases: TGTGCCAGCACCCATAGAGGCATGAACACTGAAGCTTTCTTT. It codes for CASTHRGMNTEAFF. The chain has TRBV28 and TRBJ1-1; D remains unclear. The CDR3 is 14 amino acids. Trimming stripped 7 bases from V and 0 bases from J, with 12 bases between. Germline CDR1 is MDHEN and CDR2 is SYDVKM.